This T cell receptor (beta chain) was sequenced in a study of metastatic and nonmetastatic thyroid tumors. Study background: Across blood and tumor or nodule tissue, repertoires from malignant and benign thyroid patients were compared with one another.

This clone was recorded many times. Its antigen remains unidentified. After removal of 3 bases from V and 4 bases from J, the junction contained 8 bases not matched to a gene. This CDR3 has 16 residues. Germline CDR1 KGHSH, CDR2 LQKENI. How the authors handled the data: The study built a papillary thyroid cancer distant-metastasis classifier from CDR3 differences across clinicopathological groups. TCRdb re-clonotyped the PCR reads through MiXCR. Clone size and V and J calls follow TCRdb, not the original study. The sample holds approximately 25,000 clones, 13% seen once. Study-wide results and caveats: Malignant thyroid tumors reportedly had TCR beta diversity that was significantly higher than in benign nodules, in blood and tumor.

None of the patients had undergone any treatment ahead of thyroid surgery. The TCR originated in a female donor with papillary thyroid cancer or a benign thyroid nodule (not recorded which). Some clones in this sample may be carry-over from other donors' samples. Sequencing was performed on blood. The V gene is TRBV18, the J gene TRBJ2-1; 8 bases align to TRBD2. CDR3 region: CASSPGGLAGYNEQFF. CDR3 sequence (DNA): TGTGCCAGCTCACCCGGGGGATTAGCGGGATACAATGAGCAGTTCTTC.